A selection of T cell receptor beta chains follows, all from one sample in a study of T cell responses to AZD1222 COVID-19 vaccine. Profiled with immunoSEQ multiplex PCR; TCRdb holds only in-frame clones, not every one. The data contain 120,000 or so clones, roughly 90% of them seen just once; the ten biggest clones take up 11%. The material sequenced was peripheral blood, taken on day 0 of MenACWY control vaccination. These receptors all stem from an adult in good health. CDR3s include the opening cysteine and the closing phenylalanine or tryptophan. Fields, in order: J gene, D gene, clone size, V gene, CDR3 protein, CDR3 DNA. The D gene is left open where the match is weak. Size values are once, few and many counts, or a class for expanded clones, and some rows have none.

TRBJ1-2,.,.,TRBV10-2,CASSESVGGAYGYTF,TGCGCCAGCAGTGAGTCGGTGGGGGGAGCCTATGGCTACACCTTC
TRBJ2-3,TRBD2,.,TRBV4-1,CASSQLTSGNPDTQYF,TGCGCCAGCAGCCAATTGACTAGCGGGAATCCAGATACGCAGTATTTT
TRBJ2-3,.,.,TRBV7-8,CASSLDGRYQGTQYF,TGTGCCAGCAGCTTAGACGGGAGATATCAGGGTACGCAGTATTTT
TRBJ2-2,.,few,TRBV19,CASVQRGLATGELFF,TGTGCCAGTGTACAACGGGGCCTTGCGACCGGGGAGCTGTTTTTT
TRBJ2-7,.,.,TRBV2,CASTRRDSYEQYF,TGTGCCAGCACAAGGAGAGACTCCTACGAGCAGTACTTC
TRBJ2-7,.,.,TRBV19,CASSTNTGYEQYF,TGTGCCAGTAGTACCAATACGGGCTACGAGCAGTACTTC
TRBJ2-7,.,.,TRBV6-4,CASSEWEGDSYEQYF,TGTGCCAGCAGTGAATGGGAGGGGGACAGCTACGAGCAGTACTTC
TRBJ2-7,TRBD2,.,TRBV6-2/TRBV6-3,CASSYRAWEGLPYEQYF,TGTGCCAGCAGTTATAGGGCCTGGGAGGGACTGCCCTACGAGCAGTACTTC
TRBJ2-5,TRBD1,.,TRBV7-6,CASSLEGAGETQYF,TGTGCCAGCAGCTTAGAGGGGGCGGGAGAGACCCAGTACTTC
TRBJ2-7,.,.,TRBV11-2,CASSLLVGGSEQYF,TGTGCCAGCAGCTTATTAGTCGGGGGCAGCGAGCAGTACTTC
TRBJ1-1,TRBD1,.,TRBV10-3,CAISESRGLTPNTEAFF,TGTGCCATCAGTGAGTCAAGGGGGCTAACTCCGAACACTGAAGCTTTCTTT
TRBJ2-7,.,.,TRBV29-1,CSVELALKTDEQYF,TGCAGCGTAGAACTAGCTTTGAAGACGGACGAGCAGTACTTC
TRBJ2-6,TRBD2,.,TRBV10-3,CAISISSGTFSGGANVLTF,TGTGCCATCAGTATTTCTAGCGGGACCTTCTCTGGGGGGGCCAACGTCCTGACTTTC
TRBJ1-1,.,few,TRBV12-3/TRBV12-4,CASRSYTEAFF,TGTGCCAGCAGAAGTTACACTGAAGCTTTCTTT
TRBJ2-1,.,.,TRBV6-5,CASRDPKRLFF,TGTGCCAGCAGGGACCCTAAACGGTTGTTCTTC
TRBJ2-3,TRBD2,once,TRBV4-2,CASSQALAGGGADTQYF,TGTGCCAGCAGCCAAGCCTTAGCGGGAGGGGGCGCAGATACGCAGTATTTT
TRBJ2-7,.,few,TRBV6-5,CASSSRPLMGYEQYF,TGTGCCAGCAGTTCCCGGCCGCTTATGGGGTACGAGCAGTACTTC
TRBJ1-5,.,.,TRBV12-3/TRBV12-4,CASRSGNQPQHF,TGTGCCAGCAGGTCCGGCAATCAGCCCCAGCATTTT
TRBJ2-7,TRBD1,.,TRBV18,CASSPPWGTGGDEQYF,TGTGCCAGCTCACCACCGTGGGGGACAGGGGGGGACGAGCAGTACTTC
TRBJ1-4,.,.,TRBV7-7,CASSFSNGEKLFF,TGTGCCAGCAGCTTCTCGAATGGTGAAAAACTGTTTTTT
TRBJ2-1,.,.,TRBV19,CASKSRQNNEQFF,TGTGCCAGTAAGTCTAGACAGAACAATGAGCAGTTCTTC
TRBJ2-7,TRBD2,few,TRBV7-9,CASSPPLREGLYEQYF,TGTGCCAGCAGCCCCCCTCTGCGGGAGGGCCTCTACGAGCAGTACTTC
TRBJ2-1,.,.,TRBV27,CASSPDYDSYNEQFF,TGTGCCAGCAGTCCCGACTACGACAGCTACAATGAGCAGTTCTTC